The 21 T cell receptor beta chains given below trace back to one sample, sequenced in a study of T cells in Graves' hyperthyroidism and ophthalmopathy (dated by TCRdb to between 2018 and 2021). The library was produced with multiplex PCR. Sequencing was carried out with an Illumina HiSeq 2000. Amplification of TCR beta CDR3 regions was carried out from RNA transcripts. The TCR CDR3 was subjected to a first round of RT-PCR using the HTBI primer set and the Qiagen OneStep RT-PCR kit. The public reads were run again by TCRdb, first through fastp at Q25 and then through MiXCR, and only productive beta chains were kept. Each CDR3 protein gets just one entry, which takes the most common genes and DNA from the rows behind it. A total of about 520,000 distinct CDR3 sequences appear in this sample, around a quarter of them only once. The ten biggest clones cover approximately 10% of the sample. Sequencing used blood. Receptors originate from a young woman with Graves' ophthalmopathy.

This clonotype was observed a handful of times. The chain combines TRBV12-3 or TRBV12-4 with TRBJ2-7; D uncertain. This CDR3 has 14 amino acids. Deletions cut 6 bases from V and 0 bases from J, with 12 bases between. CDR3: CASSPTPNSYEQYF. DNA of the CDR3: TGTGCCAGCAGCCCCACCCCGAACTCCTACGAGCAGTACTTC.

The chain joins TRBV6-1 to TRBJ2-7; 9 bases agree with TRBD2. The CDR3 has 16 amino acids. V dropped 8 bases and J dropped 2; count of bases not matched to a gene: 13. Germline CDR1 MNHNS, CDR2 SASEGT. The CDR3 sequence: CASSRRASGATYEQYF. The CDR3 nucleotides read TGTGCCAGCTCTCGGAGGGCTAGCGGGGCAACCTACGAGCAGTACTTC.

This clonotype was seen only a few times. The chain joins TRBV20-1 to TRBJ2-7, with 7 bases matching TRBD1. V trimming: 6 bases; J trimming: 2 bases; junction bases outside the gene matches: 7. The CDR3 runs to 13 residues. From germline, CDR1 is DFQATT and CDR2 SNEGSKA (reference sequence). The CDR3 is CSAGRGLAYEQYF. Written as DNA, the CDR3 is TGCAGTGCAGGAAGGGGGCTAGCCTACGAGCAGTACTTC.

This clonotype was observed many times. The gene calls are TRBV6-2 or TRBV6-3 and TRBJ2-2, with a possible D match to TRBD1 (6 bases). Germline V gene lookup returns CDR1 MNHEY and CDR2 SVGEGT. Trimming pared 4 bases from V and 6 bases from J, leaving 12 bases between. CDR3 length: 14 residues. The DNA for the CDR3 is TGTGCCAGCAGTTCACAGGGACGGGCCGGGGAGCTGTTTTTT. It translates to CASSSQGRAGELFF.

V and J are TRBV28 and TRBJ1-1, with D perhaps matching TRBD1 (6 bases). The length of the CDR3 is 14 residues. The germline V gene has CDR1 MDHEN and CDR2 SYDVKM. V shed 6 bases and J shed 1 base, with 12 bases lying between them. The CDR3 is CASSLDSPNTEAFF. The CDR3 DNA is TGTGCCAGCAGCCTGGACAGCCCGAACACTGAAGCTTTCTTT.

This clonotype was recorded many times. This may be a read error: a much more frequent sequence differs by one nucleotide. The chain couples TRBV15 to TRBJ2-7; a possible D gene is TRBD1 (6 bases). V lost 0 bases and J lost 4, with 7 bases in between. Germline loops: CDR1 LNHNV, CDR2 YYDKDF (reference sequence). This CDR3 comprises 13 residues. Here the CDR3 reads CATSRERGYEQYF. As DNA, the CDR3 is TGTGCCACCAGCAGAGAAAGGGGGTACGAGCAGTACTTC.

This clonotype was counted at least ten times. For the CDR3, the DNA is TGCAGCGCCGAACGGGCAGGGGGAGGCGAGCAGTACTTC. It encodes CSAERAGGGEQYF. The chain joins TRBV29-1 to TRBJ2-7; tentative D call: TRBD1 (7 bases). CDR1 is SQVTM, CDR2 ANQGSEA, per germline. Between the trimmed V and J ends, which lost 7 bases and 6 bases, there was a span of 19 bases. The CDR3 is 13 residues long.

This clonotype was seen ten or more times. The rearrangement uses TRBV7-9 and TRBJ1-1, with 7 positions matching TRBD1. The germline gives CDR1 SEHNR, CDR2 FQNEAQ (reference sequence). The CDR3 length is 15 residues. V lost 5 bases, J lost 1 base, and 7 bases stayed unmatched. The CDR3 sequence is CASSIQGRGNTEAFF. CDR3 coding DNA: TGTGCCAGCAGCATACAGGGGAGAGGGAACACTGAAGCTTTCTTT.

This clonotype appeared a few times. At one boundary the junction diverges from the germline segment, which might be a read error. The chain uses TRBV7-8 and TRBJ2-5; a possible D gene is TRBD2 (6 bases). This CDR3 spans 14 amino acids. Germline V gene data show CDR1 as SGHVS and CDR2 as FQNEAQ. Written as DNA, the CDR3 is TGTGCCAGCACCTTATGGCGGGGCGGAGAGACCCAGTACTTC. Translating gives CASTLWRGGETQYF. The whole variable domain, remainder taken from reference TRBV7-8 and TRBJ2-5, is GAGVSQSPRYKVAKRGQDVALRCDPISGHVSLFWYQQALGQGPEFLTYFQNEAQLDKSGLPSDRFFAERPEGSVSTLKIQRTQQEDSAVYLCASTLWRGGETQYFGPGTRLLVL.

The chain couples TRBV7-2 to TRBJ2-5; weak D call: TRBD2 (6 bases). Per the germline V gene, CDR1 is SGHTA and CDR2 is FQGNSA. The CDR3 totals 16 residues. V shed 5 bases and J shed 5 bases, with 21 bases lying between them. This CDR3 reads CASSPTRGGPGETQYF. As DNA, the CDR3 is TGTGCCAGCAGCCCCACGAGGGGAGGTCCTGGGGAGACCCAGTACTTC.

The chain is built from TRBV6-1 and TRBJ1-5, with D hard to call. CDR3 size: 14 residues. Germline V CDR1 and CDR2: MNHNS, SASEGT. Trimming took 10 bases from V and 2 from J, leaving 15 bases between them. The CDR3 nucleotides read TGTGCCATCGGGCGGGAGACGGGCAATCAGCCCCAGCATTTT. It is translated as CAIGRETGNQPQHF.

Regarding this clonotype: Given a much more abundant clone one base away, this may be a read error. The rearrangement joins TRBV11-1 to TRBJ2-2, with D possibly being TRBD1 or TRBD2 (5 bases each). Germline-derived CDR1 and CDR2 are SGHAT and FQDESV (reference sequence). The CDR3 contains 14 residues. The CDR3 DNA reads TGTGCCAACAGCTTTGGGGGAGACACCGGGGAGCTGTTTTTT. Its protein is CANSFGGDTGELFF.

This clonotype was observed a handful of times. V usage is TRBV7-3 and J usage is TRBJ1-3, with D unresolved. The length of the CDR3 is 15 residues. Per the germline V gene, CDR1 is SGHTA and CDR2 is FQGTGA. V lost 2 bases to trimming and J lost 1 base, with 9 bases between them. CDR3 loop: CASSLHGESGNTIYF. The CDR3 nucleotides are TGTGCCAGCAGCTTACATGGGGAATCTGGAAACACCATATATTTT.

This clonotype was counted between two and nine times. V is TRBV6-1 and J is TRBJ2-4; maybe TRBD1 (5 bases). CDR3 length equals 15 residues. Trimming removed 2 bases at V and 3 bases at J, with 11 bases between. CDR1 and CDR2 (germline): MNHNS, SASEGT. CDR3 amino acids: CASSESGHLKNIQYF. The CDR3 DNA reads TGTGCCAGCAGTGAATCTGGACACCTCAAAAACATTCAGTACTTC.

This rearrangement joins TRBV6-1 to TRBJ1-2; D remains unclear. V gave up 2 bases and J gave up 8 bases, with 12 bases separating them. The CDR3 runs to 13 residues. Germline CDR1 MNHNS, CDR2 SASEGT. CDR3 DNA: TGTGCCAGCAGTGAACCGGCTTTGGGAGGCTACACCTTC. Amino acids: CASSEPALGGYTF.

This clonotype was found a few times. The chain employs TRBV7-9 and TRBJ1-5; the match to TRBD1 covers 8 bases. Germline-derived CDR1 and CDR2 are SEHNR and FQNEAQ (reference sequence). This CDR3 comprises 15 residues. The V gene end was trimmed by 5 bases and the J gene end by 6 bases; junction bases not matched to a gene: 9. CDR3 residues: CASSPGQGRSQPQHF. The CDR3 nucleotides are TGTGCCAGCAGCCCCGGACAGGGAAGGTCTCAGCCCCAGCATTTT. Filled out from reference TRBV7-9 and TRBJ1-5, the complete variable domain reads DTGVSQNPRHKITKRGQNVTFRCDPISEHNRLYWYRQTLGQGPEFLTYFQNEAQLEKSRLLSDRFSAERPKGSFSTLEIQRTEQGDSAMYLCASSPGQGRSQPQHFGDGTRLSIL.

The J gene is TRBJ2-7, the V gene TRBV6-1; perhaps D is TRBD1 or TRBD2 (5 bases each). Between the trimmed V and J ends, which lost 7 bases and 3 bases, there was a span of 13 bases. The CDR3 extends over 13 amino acids. The germline CDR1 and CDR2 sequences are MNHNS and SASEGT. Here the CDR3 reads CASTARDHYEQYF. DNA of the CDR3: TGTGCCAGCACGGCCAGGGACCACTACGAGCAGTACTTC.

This rearrangement joins TRBV15 to TRBJ2-7, with 8 bases matching TRBD2. J lost 0 bases, V lost 0 bases, and 1 base had no gene match. Germline CDR1 reads LNHNV; CDR2 reads YYDKDF (reference sequence). This CDR3 has 15 amino acids. The CDR3 reads CATSREAGASYEQYF. In DNA, the CDR3 is TGTGCCACCAGCAGAGAAGCGGGGGCCTCCTACGAGCAGTACTTC.

The V gene is TRBV2, the J gene TRBJ2-7; 7 bases are a match to TRBD2. The CDR3 spans 14 residues. Germline V lookup: CDR1 SNHLY, CDR2 FYNNEI. V lost 8 bases and J lost 9; bases outside the gene matches: 16. The CDR3: CASDPSGKTAGQYF. The CDR3 nucleotides read TGTGCCAGCGATCCCAGCGGGAAAACAGCGGGGCAGTACTTC.

The rearrangement uses TRBV28 and TRBJ1-5; D is unclear. CDR3 length: 14 amino acids. V was trimmed by 3 bases and J by 0 bases, leaving 6 bases between them. The germline V gene has CDR1 MDHEN and CDR2 SYDVKM. Written as DNA, the CDR3 is TGTGCCAGCAGTTTTGGGCTTAGCAATCAGCCCCAGCATTTT. Protein product: CASSFGLSNQPQHF.

The CDR3 spells CASSFRAAKNIQYF. The CDR3 DNA is TGTGCCAGCAGTTTCAGGGCAGCCAAAAACATTCAGTACTTC. V gene TRBV2 combines with J gene TRBJ2-4; weak D call: TRBD1 (5 bases). This CDR3 comprises 14 residues. V lost 5 bases and J lost 0, with 8 bases in between. The germline V gene encodes CDR1 SNHLY and CDR2 FYNNEI.